The 13 T cell receptor beta chains below all came from one sample that was sequenced in a study of a mutant IDH1 vaccine in newly diagnosed glioma. Time point reported: week 23, last vaccination. Mutant IDH1 20-mer peptide, at 300 ug, made up each vaccine dose, with topical imiquimod. Clones were read by immunoSEQ multiplex PCR, and TCRdb kept only the in-frame ones, dropping some. The repertoire has roughly 30,000 clones, around 84% of them found once; the top ten carry roughly a sixth. These receptors have no identified antigens. Here the sequenced sample was PBMCs, taken from a glioma patient whose treatment included an IDH1 peptide vaccine. Every receptor here comes from a woman in her twenties or thirties with glioma.

The genes are TRBV7-2 and TRBJ2-3, with D hard to call. In germline, CDR1 is SGHTA, CDR2 FQGNSA. The CDR3 runs to 13 residues. V was trimmed by 5 bases and J by 6 bases, leaving 12 bases between them. The CDR3 loop reads CASSRPPSDTQYF. The CDR3 nucleotides read TGTGCCAGCAGCCGTCCACCTTCGGATACGCAGTATTTT.

This chain connects TRBV9 to TRBJ2-5; 9 bases map to TRBD2. CDR1 and CDR2 (germline): SGDLS, YYNGEE. V lost 0 bases, J lost 4 bases, and 7 bases stayed unmatched. The CDR3 sequence is 16 residues long. The CDR3 region has the DNA TGTGCCAGCAGCGTAGAATCGGGGCGGGGGGGAGAGACCCAGTACTTC. Translating it yields CASSVESGRGGETQYF.

The table lists this clone with a few counts. The J gene is TRBJ1-1, the V gene TRBV7-9; D unresolved. This CDR3 spans 14 amino acids. The germline V gene has CDR1 SEHNR and CDR2 FQNEAQ (reference sequence). V was trimmed by 5 bases and J by 0 bases, leaving 10 bases between them. The DNA for the CDR3 is TGTGCCAGCAGCCCAGACACGATGAACACTGAAGCTTTCTTT. This sequence encodes CASSPDTMNTEAFF. The full variable domain, rest sourced from reference TRBV7-9 and TRBJ1-1, is DTGVSQNPRHKITKRGQNVTFRCDPISEHNRLYWYRQTLGQGPEFLTYFQNEAQLEKSRLLSDRFSAERPKGSFSTLEIQRTEQGDSAMYLCASSPDTMNTEAFFGQGTRLTVV.

The chain joins TRBV5-6 to TRBJ2-7; 10 bases are shared with TRBD1. Germline V CDR1 and CDR2: SGHDT, YYEEEE. This CDR3 has 15 residues. V was clipped by 3 bases and J by 5 bases; unmatched bases: 8. Here the CDR3 reads CASSSPDRGFNEQYF. The CDR3 DNA sequence: TGTGCCAGCAGCTCTCCGGACAGGGGGTTCAACGAGCAGTACTTC. Full variable domain (missing parts from reference TRBV5-6 and TRBJ2-7): DAGVTQSPTHLIKTRGQQVTLRCSPKSGHDTVSWYQQALGQGPQFIFQYYEEEERQRGNFPDRFSGHQFPNYSSELNVNALLLGDSALYLCASSSPDRGFNEQYFGPGTRLTVT.

This clone was observed once. The chain carries TRBV5-1 and TRBJ1-1, with D perhaps matching TRBD1 (6 bases). Germline assignment: CDR1 SGHRS and CDR2 YFSETQ. Between the trimmed V and J ends, which lost 7 bases and 8 bases, there was a span of 21 bases. The CDR3 sequence is 14 residues long. The CDR3 DNA reads as TGCGCCAGCCATTTGAATAAACCGGGACAAGAAGCTTTCTTT. It translates to CASHLNKPGQEAFF.

The chain uses TRBV29-1 and TRBJ1-2, with a weak D call TRBD1 (5 bases). The germline V gene encodes CDR1 SQVTM and CDR2 ANQGSEA. The V gene lost 2 bases and the J gene lost 4 bases, with 14 bases spanning the gap. The length of the CDR3 is 14 residues. CDR3 protein: CSVERTSTSYGYTF. Here the CDR3 DNA reads TGCAGCGTTGAAAGGACATCGACTTCCTATGGCTACACCTTC.

The chain combines TRBV19 with TRBJ2-5, with D perhaps matching TRBD2 (7 bases). From germline, CDR1 is LNHDA and CDR2 SQIVND (reference sequence). V lost 4 bases and J 5 bases, leaving 14 bases between the germline ends. This CDR3 is 14 amino acids long. The CDR3 region is CASSRRGGWETQYF. The CDR3 nucleotides read TGTGCCAGTAGTAGGAGGGGGGGATGGGAGACCCAGTACTTC. The whole variable domain, remainder taken from reference TRBV19 and TRBJ2-5, is DGGITQSPKYLFRKEGQNVTLSCEQNLNHDAMYWYRQDPGQGLRLIYYSQIVNDFQKGDIAEGYSVSREKKESFPLTVTSAQKNPTAFYLCASSRRGGWETQYFGPGTRLLVL.

The rearrangement joins TRBV6-6 to TRBJ2-4; D is unresolved. V was clipped by 6 bases and J by 7 bases, with 10 bases between them. CDR1 is MNHNY and CDR2 is SVGAGI in the germline V gene (reference sequence). The CDR3 totals 12 residues. This CDR3 is CASSPPENIQYF. The CDR3 DNA reads TGTGCCAGCAGCCCACCTGAGAACATTCAGTACTTC.

The rearrangement links TRBV2 to TRBJ1-3; perhaps TRBD1 as D (5 bases). Germline CDR1 is SNHLY and CDR2 is FYNNEI. V lost 4 bases and J lost 0, with 13 bases in between. The CDR3 runs 16 residues. CDR3: CASSVSQGISGNTIYF. In DNA form, the CDR3 reads TGTGCCAGCAGTGTATCGCAGGGTATCTCTGGAAACACCATATATTTT. The full variable domain, with the rest looked up from reference TRBV2 and TRBJ1-3, is EPEVTQTPSHQVTQMGQEVILRCVPISNHLYFYWYRQILGQKVEFLVSFYNNEISEKSEIFDDQFSVERPDGSNFTLKIRSTKLEDSAMYFCASSVSQGISGNTIYFGEGSWLTVV.

The chain joins TRBV30 to TRBJ2-7, with TRBD1 as a possible D gene (6 bases). Germline V lookup: CDR1 GTSNPN, CDR2 SVGIG (reference sequence). Trimming removed 3 bases from V and 6 bases from J, with 12 bases in between. This CDR3 is built from 12 residues. CDR3 sequence (DNA): TGTGCCTGGAGCCACAGGGCCGGCGAGCAGTACTTC. It codes for CAWSHRAGEQYF.

V usage is TRBV25-1 and J usage is TRBJ1-2; TRBD1 might be the D (5 bases). CDR3 length: 15 amino acids. Trimming pared 2 bases from V and 8 bases from J, leaving 18 bases between. Per the germline V gene, CDR1 is MGHDK and CDR2 is SYGVNS. The CDR3: CASSEVNRPLGGYTF. CDR3 DNA: TGTGCCAGCAGTGAAGTGAACAGGCCGCTCGGGGGCTACACCTTC.

This chain links TRBV6-6 with TRBJ2-5; TRBD1 matches 10 bases. The length of the CDR3 is 16 residues. The V gene's germline CDR1 is MNHNY and CDR2 SVGAGI (reference sequence). V dropped 3 bases and J dropped 0; count of bases not matched to a gene: 4. CDR3 sequence: CASSYGQGGYQETQYF. CDR3 sequence (DNA): TGTGCCAGCAGTTATGGACAGGGGGGGTACCAAGAGACCCAGTACTTC.

CDR3 in amino acids: CASSFEGETQYF. CDR3 nucleotide sequence: TGTGCCAGTAGTTTTGAAGGAGAGACCCAGTACTTC. The chain couples TRBV19 to TRBJ2-5; the D is unclear. Germline values: CDR1 LNHDA, CDR2 SQIVND (reference sequence). The ends were cut back, 5 bases at V and 4 bases at J, with 8 bases in the middle. The CDR3 consists of 12 residues.